This entry is about one T cell receptor beta chain. As yet, its antigen is unknown. This specimen comes from a study of cytomegalovirus exposure and HLA in healthy donors. About the study: A later analysis reported the roughly 130 validation repertoires used the same platform as the approximately 670 first-cohort repertoires. Whole-study results and caveats: The study listed approximately 170 cytomegalovirus-associated TCR beta chains. Cytomegalovirus status was reportedly diagnosed by the classifier with high sensitivity and specificity. The study found most TCR sequences rare, yet found some public TCRs in many donors.

CDR3 length: 15 amino acids. Trimming took 5 bases from V and 1 from J; bases not matched to a gene: 2. Germline CDR1 SGHAT, CDR2 FQNNGV. Repertoires were generated with immunoSEQ multiplex PCR, while TCRdb's copy carries only in-frame clones and drops some. The sample lists 120,000 to 150,000 clones, around 88% seen once, with roughly 7.7% in the top ten. The clonotype originates from a woman under 30 in good health and CMV-seropositive. The chain carries TRBV11-2 and TRBJ2-3; 11 nucleotides line up with TRBD2. Sample: PBMCs. The CDR3 sequence is CASSPGLAGTDTQYF. The CDR3 coding sequence is TGTGCCAGCAGCCCGGGACTAGCGGGCACAGATACGCAGTATTTT. Based on the CDR3 plus reference TRBV11-2 and TRBJ2-3, the full variable domain is EAGVAQSPRYKIIEKRQSVAFWCNPISGHATLYWYQQILGQGPKLLIQFQNNGVVDDSQLPKDRFSAERLKGVDSTLKIQPAKLEDSAVYLCASSPGLAGTDTQYFGPGTRLTVL.